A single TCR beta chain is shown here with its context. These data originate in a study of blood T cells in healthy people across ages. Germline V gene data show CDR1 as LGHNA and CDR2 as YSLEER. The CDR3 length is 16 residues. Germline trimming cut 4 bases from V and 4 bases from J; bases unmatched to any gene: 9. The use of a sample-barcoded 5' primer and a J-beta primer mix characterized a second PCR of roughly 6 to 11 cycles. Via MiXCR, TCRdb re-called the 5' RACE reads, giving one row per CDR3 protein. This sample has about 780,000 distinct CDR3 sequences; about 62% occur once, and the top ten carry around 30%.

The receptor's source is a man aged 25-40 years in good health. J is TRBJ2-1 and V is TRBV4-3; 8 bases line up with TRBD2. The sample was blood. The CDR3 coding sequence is TGCGCCAGCAGCCCCAACGGGGGGGGTTTTTACAATGAGCAGTTCTTC. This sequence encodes CASSPNGGGFYNEQFF.